The 17 T cell receptor beta chains presented below share a single source sample, sequenced in a study of T cell repertoires in cytomegalovirus infection. One entry per CDR3 protein results from TCRdb running MiXCR on the reads. The sample consists of around 450,000 distinct CDR3 sequences, approximately 10% of them appearing once. Input material: PBMCs. These TCRs come from a human donor in good health (CMV status not recorded). Some clones in this sample may be carry-over from other donors' samples.

There are many counts of this clonotype. The V and J genes are TRBV28 and TRBJ2-4; D gene unclear. Germline CDR1 is MDHEN and CDR2 is SYDVKM. Trimming took off 5 bases at V and 1 base at J, with 15 bases between the two ends. This CDR3 region has 16 residues. The CDR3: CASSPGLGMAKNIQYF. Written as DNA, the CDR3 is TGTGCCAGCAGTCCTGGCCTAGGGATGGCCAAAAACATTCAGTACTTC.

This clonotype appeared many times. CDR3 nucleotide sequence: TGTGCCAGCAGCTTAGTGGCGGACGAAAAACTGTTTTTT. It yields the protein CASSLVADEKLFF. The V gene is TRBV7-9, the J gene TRBJ1-4; no reliable D call. Trimming removed 1 base at V and 8 bases at J, with 8 bases between. The CDR3 sequence is 13 residues long. The germline CDR1 and CDR2 sequences are SEHNR and FQNEAQ (reference sequence).

The chain employs TRBV5-1 and TRBJ2-1; 11 bases agree with TRBD2. CDR1 is SGHRS and CDR2 is YFSETQ in the germline V gene. After removal of 4 bases from V and 4 bases from J, the junction contained 4 bases not matched to a gene. The length of the CDR3 is 15 residues. CDR3 sequence (DNA): TGCGCCAGCAGCGCGGGACTAGCGGTTTACAATGAGCAGTTCTTC. As protein: CASSAGLAVYNEQFF.

This clonotype was counted ten times or more. This rearrangement joins TRBV5-6 to TRBJ2-3; 7 bases align to TRBD2. The CDR3 sequence is 16 residues long. The V gene's germline CDR1 is SGHDT and CDR2 YYEEEE. V lost 3 bases and J lost 0; bases outside the gene matches: 7. CDR3 DNA: TGTGCCAGCAGCTGGAGGAGCGGGACTAGCACAGATACGCAGTATTTT. This gives the protein CASSWRSGTSTDTQYF.

This clonotype occurred many times. DNA for the CDR3: TGTGCCAGCTCACCCAAGAGTTCAGTCTCTGGAAACACCATATATTTT. Protein: CASSPKSSVSGNTIYF. This chain connects TRBV18 to TRBJ1-3; D gene uncertain. V dropped 3 bases and J dropped 0 bases, with 12 bases sitting between them. Germline V gene sequence: CDR1 KGHSH, CDR2 LQKENI. The CDR3 spans 16 residues. The complete variable domain, with remaining parts taken from reference TRBV18 and TRBJ1-3, reads NAGVMQNPRHLVRRRGQEARLRCSPMKGHSHVYWYRQLPEEGLKFMVYLQKENIIDESGMPKERFSAEFPKEGPSILRIQQVVRGDSAAYFCASSPKSSVSGNTIYFGEGSWLTVV.

This clonotype was counted many times. V is TRBV10-3 and J is TRBJ1-4; TRBD1 agrees at 7 bases. This CDR3 is built from 14 residues. The J segment lost 8 bases and the V segment lost 4 bases, leaving 7 bases of the junction unmatched. CDR1 is ENHRY, CDR2 SYGVKD, per germline. The CDR3 spells CAISGQGGGEKLFF. The CDR3 DNA reads as TGTGCCATCAGTGGACAGGGCGGAGGGGAAAAACTGTTTTTT.

This clonotype showed up many times. The J gene is TRBJ2-1, the V gene TRBV7-8, with D perhaps matching TRBD2 (5 bases). CDR1 and CDR2 (germline): SGHVS, FQNEAQ. The V end lost 5 bases, the J end lost 9 bases, and 14 bases lay between the germline ends. The CDR3 is made up of 13 amino acids. CDR3 sequence: CASSPDGRGEQFF. The CDR3 DNA follows: TGTGCCAGCAGCCCCGATGGACGGGGTGAGCAGTTCTTC.

This clonotype appeared a few times. The V call is TRBV5-5, the J call TRBJ2-2, with TRBD2 identical over 13 bases. CDR3 size: 16 residues. After removal of 2 bases from V and 6 bases from J, the junction contained 4 bases not matched to a gene. Germline values: CDR1 SGHKS, CDR2 YYEKEE (reference sequence). DNA for the CDR3: TGTGCCAGCAGCTTCTCGGGACTAGCGGGGCCCGGGGAGCTGTTTTTT. Encoded protein: CASSFSGLAGPGELFF.

This clonotype was counted ten times or more. The J gene is TRBJ1-5, the V gene TRBV7-9; 7 nucleotides match TRBD1. Germline-derived CDR1 and CDR2 are SEHNR and FQNEAQ (reference sequence). There are 15 residues in the CDR3. V shed 6 bases, J shed 3 bases, and the junction held 8 bases outside the gene matches. As DNA, the CDR3 is TGTGCCAGCAGTCCTGCCGGGACAGACAATCAGCCCCAGCATTTT. Protein sequence: CASSPAGTDNQPQHF.

This clonotype was detected a few times. The CDR3 here is CSAREGGAGGRYNEQFF. The DNA for the CDR3 is TGCAGTGCTAGAGAAGGAGGAGCGGGGGGGAGGTACAATGAGCAGTTCTTC. The J gene is TRBJ2-1, the V gene TRBV20-1, with 10 bases that match TRBD2. Germline CDR1 and CDR2: DFQATT and SNEGSKA (reference sequence). This CDR3 contains 17 residues. The V gene end was trimmed by 0 bases and the J gene end by 4 bases; junction bases not matched to a gene: 9.

V usage is TRBV20-1 and J usage is TRBJ1-2; D is perhaps TRBD1 (5 bases). Germline CDR1 is DFQATT and CDR2 is SNEGSKA (reference sequence). The CDR3 consists of 14 residues. Trimming cost V 5 bases and J 4 bases, with 17 bases left between them. The CDR3 bases are TGCAGTGCTGGGCATTCCGGGGGTAGCTATGGCTACACCTTC. Its translation: CSAGHSGGSYGYTF.

In this sample, this clonotype turned up many times. Its ends do not fully match the called genes, so a read error is possible. The gene calls are TRBV7-7 and TRBJ2-1; D is possibly TRBD2 (5 bases). Germline CDR1 SSHAT, CDR2 FNYEAQ (reference sequence). This CDR3 comprises 16 residues. The CDR3 protein is CASSLALDSTYNEQFF. CDR3 in DNA: TGTGCTAGCAGCTTAGCCTTGGACTCTACTTACAATGAGCAGTTCTTC.

The table lists this clonotype with many counts. The chain joins TRBV5-1 to TRBJ2-7; no definite D call. Germline V gene lookup returns CDR1 SGHRS and CDR2 YFSETQ. With 1 base removed from V and 9 bases from J, the gap between germline ends came to 20 bases. CDR3 length: 15 amino acids. In DNA form, the CDR3 reads TGCGCCAGCAGCTTGATCGGAGATGGGCCTAAGGGGCAGTACTTC. This codes for CASSLIGDGPKGQYF.

This clonotype was counted between two and nine times. The CDR3 bases are TGTGCCAGCAGCTTCGCCTGGGGACAGGGGGAATTCTATAATTCACCCCTCCACTTT. Protein sequence: CASSFAWGQGEFYNSPLHF. The chain uses TRBV7-9 and TRBJ1-6; 11 bases line up with TRBD1. V gave up 3 bases and J gave up 3 bases; unmatched junction bases: 10. The CDR3 spans 19 residues. Germline CDR1 SEHNR, CDR2 FQNEAQ (reference sequence).

This clonotype showed up many times. This rearrangement joins TRBV11-2 to TRBJ2-2, with 10 nucleotides matching TRBD2. Germline trimming cut 6 bases from V and 1 base from J; bases unmatched to any gene: 8. Germline V CDR1 and CDR2: SGHAT, FQNNGV. The CDR3 totals 17 residues. The CDR3 region is CASRSPGLALNTGELFF. CDR3 bases: TGTGCCAGCAGGAGCCCGGGACTAGCGCTGAACACCGGGGAGCTGTTTTTT.

This clonotype was seen ten or more times. The V call is TRBV7-9, the J call TRBJ2-1; 7 bases are a match to TRBD2. V lost 3 bases to trimming and J lost 7 bases; unmatched junction nucleotides: 3. The CDR3 covers 13 residues. Germline-derived CDR1 and CDR2 are SEHNR and FQNEAQ (reference sequence). CDR3 residues: CASSFLGGNEQFF. For the CDR3, the DNA is TGTGCCAGCAGCTTTTTGGGAGGGAATGAGCAGTTCTTC.

Concerning this clonotype itself: Being one base from a much bigger clone, this may be a read error. This sequence joins TRBV19 and TRBJ2-2; a weak D match, TRBD2 (6 bases). This CDR3 contains 15 residues. The germline gives CDR1 LNHDA, CDR2 SQIVND (reference sequence). CDR3: CASSIVGKYTGGLFF. CDR3 DNA sequence: TGTGCCAGTAGTATAGTTGGGAAATACACCGGGGGGCTGTTTTTT.